The 17 T cell receptor beta chains listed next were all sequenced from one sample in a study of human T cells and chemical hapten exposure. From the RACE reads, TCRdb called clonotypes with MiXCR, one entry per CDR3 protein. The sample contains roughly 100,000 distinct CDR3 sequences, 12% of which appear only once. Time point noted: pre-sensitization, week 0. Documented treatment: therapeutic diphenylcyclopropenone sensitization with weekly scalp DPC. Source: whole blood, taken in connection with sensitization to the hapten diphenylcyclopropenone (DPC). The source is a woman between 50 and 59 years old with alopecia areata. Some clones in this sample may be carry-over from other donors' samples.

This clonotype was detected ten times or more. The chain is built from TRBV18 and TRBJ1-1; TRBD1 might be the D (5 bases). Germline CDR1 is KGHSH and CDR2 is LQKENI. V lost 1 base to trimming and J lost 4 bases, with 16 bases between them. CDR3 length: 16 amino acids. This CDR3 is CASSPRLSGGGTEAFF. The CDR3 coding sequence is TGTGCCAGCTCACCACGTCTGTCCGGCGGGGGCACTGAAGCTTTCTTT.

This clonotype was detected only a few times. This rearrangement joins TRBV7-9 to TRBJ2-2; 8 nucleotides align to TRBD2. V lost 3 bases to trimming and J lost 5 bases; unmatched junction nucleotides: 8. CDR3 length: 16 amino acids. Germline CDR1 reads SEHNR; CDR2 reads FQNEAQ (reference sequence). CDR3 amino acids: CASSFPSGPLTGELFF. CDR3 nucleotide sequence: TGTGCCAGCAGCTTCCCTAGCGGGCCCTTAACCGGGGAGCTGTTTTTT.

Ten or more counts support this clonotype. The chain has TRBV28 and TRBJ1-1, with D unresolved. Looked up from germline, CDR1 is MDHEN and CDR2 is SYDVKM. This CDR3 spans 15 amino acids. V was clipped by 2 bases and J by 1 base, with 11 bases between them. DNA of the CDR3: TGTGCCAGCAGTTTAAGGGTTAACTGGAACACTGAAGCTTTCTTT. It codes for CASSLRVNWNTEAFF.

This clonotype was recorded a few times. The chain uses TRBV2 and TRBJ1-2; D is ambiguous. The V end lost 3 bases, the J end lost 8 bases, and 10 bases lay between the germline ends. The CDR3 sequence is 12 residues long. Germline CDR1 and CDR2: SNHLY and FYNNEI. CDR3 residues: CASSDGAIGYTF. CDR3 DNA sequence: TGTGCCAGCAGTGATGGAGCAATCGGCTACACCTTC. Variable domain in full (rest from reference TRBV2 and TRBJ1-2): EPEVTQTPSHQVTQMGQEVILRCVPISNHLYFYWYRQILGQKVEFLVSFYNNEISEKSEIFDDQFSVERPDGSNFTLKIRSTKLEDSAMYFCASSDGAIGYTFGSGTRLTVV.

The chain carries TRBV5-1 and TRBJ2-1; D call uncertain. The ends were cut back, 6 bases at V and 4 bases at J, with 11 bases in the middle. Germline CDR1 is SGHRS and CDR2 is YFSETQ. The CDR3 runs to 13 residues. CDR3 nucleotide sequence: TGCGCCAGCACCCTCGGGTCGTACAATGAGCAGTTCTTC. It specifies CASTLGSYNEQFF.

V and J are TRBV20-1 and TRBJ1-6; 10 bases map to TRBD1. The germline gives CDR1 DFQATT, CDR2 SNEGSKA (reference sequence). The CDR3 consists of 12 residues. J lost 9 bases, V lost 7 bases, and 3 bases had no gene match. The CDR3 DNA reads TGCAGTGTCGGGACAGGGGTTTCACCCCTCCACTTT. Translated: CSVGTGVSPLHF.

This clonotype appeared many times. V is TRBV7-2 and J is TRBJ2-3; TRBD1 might be the D (6 bases). The length of the CDR3 is 15 residues. Trimming left V 0 bases short and J 2 bases short, with 9 bases between. Germline lookup yields CDR1 SGHTA and CDR2 FQGNSA. The CDR3 sequence: CASSLAQGYTDTQYF. As DNA, the CDR3 is TGTGCCAGCAGCTTAGCTCAGGGGTACACAGATACGCAGTATTTT.

The chain employs TRBV4-2 and TRBJ2-7; D not certain. This CDR3 region has 13 residues. The germline V gene encodes CDR1 LGHNA and CDR2 YNFKEQ. V was clipped by 1 base and J by 4 bases, with 8 bases between them. CDR3 amino acids: CASSQVDGYEQYF. The CDR3 DNA is TGTGCCAGCAGCCAAGTCGACGGTTACGAGCAGTACTTC.

This chain links TRBV5-8 with TRBJ2-2; 10 positions agree with TRBD2. With V trimmed by 4 bases and J by 4 bases, 7 bases remained unmatched. Germline CDR1 and CDR2: SGHTS and YDEGEE. CDR3 length equals 16 residues. The CDR3 sequence is CASSIRLAGSTGELFF. The CDR3 DNA sequence: TGTGCCAGCAGCATCCGACTAGCGGGCTCCACCGGGGAGCTGTTTTTT. The full variable domain, completed using reference TRBV5-8 and TRBJ2-2, is EAGVTQSPTHLIKTRGQQATLRCSPISGHTSVYWYQQALGLGLQFLLWYDEGEERNRGNFPPRFSGRQFPNYSSELNVNALELEDSALYLCASSIRLAGSTGELFFGEGSRLTVL.

This clonotype was detected a few times. The chain has TRBV5-1 and TRBJ1-2; a possible D gene is TRBD1 (5 bases). Germline loops: CDR1 SGHRS, CDR2 YFSETQ. Trimming took 0 bases from V and 4 from J, leaving 16 bases between them. This CDR3 spans 16 amino acids. The CDR3, as DNA: TGCGCCAGCAGCTTGGGACAGACTCAAACTATCTATGGCTACACCTTC. Amino acids: CASSLGQTQTIYGYTF.

The V call is TRBV6-6, the J call TRBJ2-5, with D maybe TRBD2 (6 bases). CDR1 MNHNY and CDR2 SVGAGI come from the germline V gene (reference sequence). CDR3 length: 13 amino acids. The V and J ends lost 6 bases and 3 bases respectively, with 11 bases between them. The CDR3 nucleotides read TGTGCCAGCAGCCTGGGACTCAAAGAGACCCAGTACTTC. Protein product: CASSLGLKETQYF.

This clonotype showed up just a few times. This chain links TRBV28 with TRBJ1-5, with D maybe TRBD1 (5 bases). The germline V gene encodes CDR1 MDHEN and CDR2 SYDVKM. Trimming pared 7 bases from V and 1 base from J, leaving 17 bases between. The CDR3 length is 16 residues. In DNA form, the CDR3 reads TGTGCCAGCATCATCGGGGGAGGAAGGAGCAATCAGCCCCAGCATTTT. Translating gives CASIIGGGRSNQPQHF.

The chain recombines TRBV6-2 or TRBV6-3 with TRBJ1-6, with 10 bases that match TRBD1. The CDR3 covers 14 residues. The germline CDR1 and CDR2 sequences are MNHEY and SVGEGT. Unmatched junction bases numbered 6, after V lost 7 bases and J lost 9 bases. The CDR3 region has the DNA TGTGCCAGCACCTTGGACAGGGGGTTTTCACCCCTCCACTTT. Amino acids: CASTLDRGFSPLHF.

This rearrangement joins TRBV2 to TRBJ1-1, with unresolved D. CDR1 is SNHLY, CDR2 FYNNEI, per germline. The V and J ends lost 6 bases and 3 bases respectively, with 5 bases between them. The length of the CDR3 is 11 residues. The CDR3 is CASRVDTEAFF. The CDR3 coding sequence is TGTGCCAGCAGGGTCGACACTGAAGCTTTCTTT.

This clonotype was observed many times. The J gene is TRBJ2-3, the V gene TRBV20-1; 7 nucleotides line up with TRBD2. Trimming at V came to 6 bases and at J to 7 bases, leaving 4 bases not matched to a gene. The germline CDR1 and CDR2 sequences are DFQATT and SNEGSKA (reference sequence). The CDR3 is 11 amino acids. The CDR3 region has the DNA TGCAGTGCGGCGGGGGACTATACGCAGTATTTT. Its translation: CSAAGDYTQYF.

This clonotype came up a few times. The V call is TRBV7-9, the J call TRBJ2-4; no firm D call. The CDR3 covers 14 residues. Germline CDR1 is SEHNR and CDR2 is FQNEAQ (reference sequence). Deletions cut 0 bases from V and 1 base from J, with 4 bases between. CDR3 nucleotides: TGTGCCAGCAGCTTAGCAGGGGCCAAAAACATTCAGTACTTC. Translating gives CASSLAGAKNIQYF.

The chain carries TRBV7-2 and TRBJ2-5; 10 bases fit TRBD2. This CDR3 comprises 14 residues. In germline, CDR1 is SGHTA, CDR2 FQGNSA. The V segment lost 2 bases and the J segment 5 bases; nucleotides outside the gene matches: 2. CDR3 sequence reads: CASSLSSGSETQYF. Here the CDR3 DNA reads TGTGCCAGCAGCTTATCTAGCGGGAGTGAGACCCAGTACTTC.